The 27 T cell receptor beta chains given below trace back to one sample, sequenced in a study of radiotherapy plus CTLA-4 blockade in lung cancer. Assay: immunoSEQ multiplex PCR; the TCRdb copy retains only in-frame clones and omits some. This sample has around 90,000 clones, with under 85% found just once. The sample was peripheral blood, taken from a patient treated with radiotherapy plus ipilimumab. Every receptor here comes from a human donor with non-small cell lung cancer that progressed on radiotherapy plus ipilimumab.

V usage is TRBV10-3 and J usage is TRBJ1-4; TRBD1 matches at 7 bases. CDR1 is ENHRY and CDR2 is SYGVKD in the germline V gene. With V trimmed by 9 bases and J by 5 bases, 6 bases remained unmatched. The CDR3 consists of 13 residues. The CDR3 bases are TGTGCCATAAAGGGACAGTCAAATGAAAAACTGTTTTTT. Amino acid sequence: CAIKGQSNEKLFF.

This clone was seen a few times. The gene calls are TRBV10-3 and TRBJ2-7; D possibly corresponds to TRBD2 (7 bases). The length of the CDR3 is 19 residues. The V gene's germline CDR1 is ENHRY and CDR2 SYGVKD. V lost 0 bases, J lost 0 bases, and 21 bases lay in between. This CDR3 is CAISESHLRRGASSYEQYF. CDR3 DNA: TGTGCCATCAGTGAGTCCCACCTCCGTCGGGGGGCGAGCTCCTACGAGCAGTACTTC.

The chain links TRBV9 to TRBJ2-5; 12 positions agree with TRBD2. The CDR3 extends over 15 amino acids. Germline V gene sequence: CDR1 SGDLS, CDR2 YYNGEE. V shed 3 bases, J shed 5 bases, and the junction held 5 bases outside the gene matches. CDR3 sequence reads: CASSDRLAGVETQYF. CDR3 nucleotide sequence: TGTGCCAGCAGCGACCGACTAGCGGGGGTGGAGACCCAGTACTTC.

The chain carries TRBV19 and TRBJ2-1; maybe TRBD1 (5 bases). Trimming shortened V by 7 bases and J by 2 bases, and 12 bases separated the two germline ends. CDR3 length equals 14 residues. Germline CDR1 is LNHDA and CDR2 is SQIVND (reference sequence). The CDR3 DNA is TGTGCCAGTAACTCAGGGTCTACCTACAATGAGCAGTTCTTC. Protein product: CASNSGSTYNEQFF.

The DNA of the CDR3 is TGTGCCAGCAGCTTAGCGCCTGGGAGCTCCTACGAGCAGTACTTC. Amino acid sequence: CASSLAPGSSYEQYF. This chain joins TRBV11-2 and TRBJ2-7, with D possibly being TRBD2 (5 bases). Germline CDR1 and CDR2: SGHAT and FQNNGV. The CDR3 runs to 15 residues. Deletions cut 1 base from V and 0 bases from J, with 10 bases between.

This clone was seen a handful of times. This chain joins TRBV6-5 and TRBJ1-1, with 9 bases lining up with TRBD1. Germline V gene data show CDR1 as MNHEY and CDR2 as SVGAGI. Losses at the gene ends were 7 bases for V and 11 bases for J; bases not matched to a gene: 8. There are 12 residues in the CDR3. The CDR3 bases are TGTGCCAGCAACAACAGGGGGCGCAGGGCTTTCTTT. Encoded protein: CASNNRGRRAFF.

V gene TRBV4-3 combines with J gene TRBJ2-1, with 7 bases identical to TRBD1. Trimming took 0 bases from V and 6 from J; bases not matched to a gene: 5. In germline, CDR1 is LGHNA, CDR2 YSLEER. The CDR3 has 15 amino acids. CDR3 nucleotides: TGCGCCAGCAGCCAAGATGAGAGGGGGCGCAATGAGCAGTTCTTC. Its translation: CASSQDERGRNEQFF.

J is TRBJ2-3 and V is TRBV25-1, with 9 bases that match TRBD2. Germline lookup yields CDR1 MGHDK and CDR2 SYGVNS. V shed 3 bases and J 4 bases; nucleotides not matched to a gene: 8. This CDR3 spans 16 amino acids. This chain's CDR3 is CASSDPSGADADTQYF. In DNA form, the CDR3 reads TGTGCCAGCAGTGACCCTAGCGGGGCAGATGCAGATACGCAGTATTTT.

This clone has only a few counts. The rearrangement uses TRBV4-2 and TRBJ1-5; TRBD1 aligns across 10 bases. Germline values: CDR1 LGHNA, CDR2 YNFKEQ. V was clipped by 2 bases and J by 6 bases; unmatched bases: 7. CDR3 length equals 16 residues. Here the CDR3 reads CASSQTPGQGFQPQHF. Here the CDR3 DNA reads TGTGCCAGCAGCCAAACACCGGGACAGGGGTTTCAGCCCCAGCATTTT.

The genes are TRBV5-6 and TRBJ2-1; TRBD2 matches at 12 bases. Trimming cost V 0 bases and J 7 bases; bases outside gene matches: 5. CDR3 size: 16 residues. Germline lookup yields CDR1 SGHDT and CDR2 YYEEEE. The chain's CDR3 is CASSLAPGTSGNEQFF. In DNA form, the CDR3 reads TGTGCCAGCAGCTTGGCACCCGGGACTAGCGGGAATGAGCAGTTCTTC.

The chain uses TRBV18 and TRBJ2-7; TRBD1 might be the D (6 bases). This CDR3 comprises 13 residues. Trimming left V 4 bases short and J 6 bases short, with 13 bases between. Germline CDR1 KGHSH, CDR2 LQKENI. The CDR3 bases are TGTGCCAGCTCACTCAACAGGGCAGGCGAGCAGTACTTC. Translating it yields CASSLNRAGEQYF.

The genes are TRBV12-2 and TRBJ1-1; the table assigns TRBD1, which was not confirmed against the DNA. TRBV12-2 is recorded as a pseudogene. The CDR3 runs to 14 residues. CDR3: CASRFVRGVTEAFF. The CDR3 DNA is TGTGCAAGTCGCTTTGTCAGGGGTGTCACTGAAGCTTTCTTT.

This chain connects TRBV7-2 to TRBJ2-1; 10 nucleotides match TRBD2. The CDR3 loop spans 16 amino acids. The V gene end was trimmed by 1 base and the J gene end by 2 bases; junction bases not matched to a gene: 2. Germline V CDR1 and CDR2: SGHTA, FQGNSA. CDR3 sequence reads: CASSLVGLAAYNEQFF. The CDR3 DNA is TGTGCCAGCAGCTTAGTAGGACTAGCGGCCTACAATGAGCAGTTCTTC. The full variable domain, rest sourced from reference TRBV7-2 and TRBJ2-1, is GAGVSQSPSNKVTEKGKDVELRCDPISGHTALYWYRQSLGQGLEFLIYFQGNSAPDKSGLPSDRFSAERTGGSVSTLTIQRTQQEDSAVYLCASSLVGLAAYNEQFFGPGTRLTVL.

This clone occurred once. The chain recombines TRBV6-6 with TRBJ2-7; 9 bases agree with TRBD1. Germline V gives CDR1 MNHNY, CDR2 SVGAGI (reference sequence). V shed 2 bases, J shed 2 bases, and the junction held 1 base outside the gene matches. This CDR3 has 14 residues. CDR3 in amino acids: CASSYGTGPYEQYF. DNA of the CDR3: TGTGCCAGCAGTTACGGGACAGGGCCCTACGAGCAGTACTTC.

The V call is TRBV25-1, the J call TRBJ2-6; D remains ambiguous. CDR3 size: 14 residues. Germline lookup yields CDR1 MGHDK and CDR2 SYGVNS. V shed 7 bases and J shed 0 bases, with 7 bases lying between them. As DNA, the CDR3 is TGTGCCAGCATGATCAGCTCTGGGGCCAACGTCCTGACTTTC. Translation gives CASMISSGANVLTF.

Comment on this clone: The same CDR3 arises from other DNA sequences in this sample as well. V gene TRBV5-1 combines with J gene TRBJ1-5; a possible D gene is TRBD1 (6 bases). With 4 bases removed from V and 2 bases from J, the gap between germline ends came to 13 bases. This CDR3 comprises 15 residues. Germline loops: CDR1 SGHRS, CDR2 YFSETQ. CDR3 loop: CASSREGGGNQPQHF. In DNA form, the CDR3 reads TGCGCCAGCAGCCGGGAGGGGGGTGGCAATCAGCCCCAGCATTTT.

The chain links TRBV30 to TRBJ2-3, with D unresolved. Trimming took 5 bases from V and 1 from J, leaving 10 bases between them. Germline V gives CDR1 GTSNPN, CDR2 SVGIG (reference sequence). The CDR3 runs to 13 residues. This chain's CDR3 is CAWRVPGTDTQYF. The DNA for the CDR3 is TGTGCCTGGCGAGTCCCGGGCACAGATACGCAGTATTTT.

Here the CDR3 DNA reads TGTGCCATCAGTGCGAGCTCTGGGGCCAACGTCCTGACTTTC. Protein sequence: CAISASSGANVLTF. The V gene is TRBV10-3, the J gene TRBJ2-6; D gene ambiguous. This CDR3 spans 14 amino acids. Germline V lookup: CDR1 ENHRY, CDR2 SYGVKD. The V and J ends lost 4 bases and 0 bases respectively, with 4 bases between them.

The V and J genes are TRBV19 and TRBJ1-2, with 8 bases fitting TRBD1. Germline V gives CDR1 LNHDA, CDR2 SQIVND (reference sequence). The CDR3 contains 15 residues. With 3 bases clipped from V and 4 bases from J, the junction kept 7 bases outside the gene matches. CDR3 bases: TGTGCCAGTAGTATGGGGCCAGGGGGCGTCTATGGCTACACCTTC. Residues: CASSMGPGGVYGYTF.

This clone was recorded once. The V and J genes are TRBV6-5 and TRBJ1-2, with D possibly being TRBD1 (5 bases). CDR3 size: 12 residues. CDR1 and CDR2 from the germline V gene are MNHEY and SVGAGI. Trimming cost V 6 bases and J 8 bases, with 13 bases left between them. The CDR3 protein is CASSPGPGGYTF. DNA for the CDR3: TGTGCCAGCAGCCCAGGGCCGGGAGGCTACACCTTC.

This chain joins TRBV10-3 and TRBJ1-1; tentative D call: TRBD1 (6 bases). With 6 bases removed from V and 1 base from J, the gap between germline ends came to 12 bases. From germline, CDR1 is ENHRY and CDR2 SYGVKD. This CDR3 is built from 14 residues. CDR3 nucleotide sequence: TGTGCCATCAGGGGGGACATAGAGAACACTGAAGCTTTCTTT. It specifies CAIRGDIENTEAFF.

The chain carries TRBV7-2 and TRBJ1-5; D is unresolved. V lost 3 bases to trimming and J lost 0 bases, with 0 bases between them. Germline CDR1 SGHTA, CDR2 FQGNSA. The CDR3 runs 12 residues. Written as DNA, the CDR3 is TGTGCCAGCAGCTTTAGCAATCAGCCCCAGCATTTT. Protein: CASSFSNQPQHF. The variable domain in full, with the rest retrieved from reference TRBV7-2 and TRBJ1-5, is GAGVSQSPSNKVTEKGKDVELRCDPISGHTALYWYRQSLGQGLEFLIYFQGNSAPDKSGLPSDRFSAERTGGSVSTLTIQRTQQEDSAVYLCASSFSNQPQHFGDGTRLSIL.

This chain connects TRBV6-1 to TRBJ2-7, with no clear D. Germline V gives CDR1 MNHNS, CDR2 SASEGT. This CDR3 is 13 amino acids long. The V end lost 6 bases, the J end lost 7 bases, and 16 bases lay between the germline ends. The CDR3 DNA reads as TGTGCCAGCAGGTCCGCCCCTTTCGGGGAGCAGTACTTC. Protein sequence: CASRSAPFGEQYF.

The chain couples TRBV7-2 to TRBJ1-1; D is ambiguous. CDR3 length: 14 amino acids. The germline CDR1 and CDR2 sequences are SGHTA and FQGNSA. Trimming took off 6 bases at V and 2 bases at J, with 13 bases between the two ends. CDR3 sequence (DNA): TGTGCCAGCAGTCCTAGAAACCTCAACACTGAAGCTTTCTTT. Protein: CASSPRNLNTEAFF.

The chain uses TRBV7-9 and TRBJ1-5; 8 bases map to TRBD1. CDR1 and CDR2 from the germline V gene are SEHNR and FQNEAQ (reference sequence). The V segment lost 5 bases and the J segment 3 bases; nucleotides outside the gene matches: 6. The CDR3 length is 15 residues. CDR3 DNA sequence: TGTGCCAGCAGCCCAGGACAGGGTGCCAATCAGCCCCAGCATTTT. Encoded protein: CASSPGQGANQPQHF.

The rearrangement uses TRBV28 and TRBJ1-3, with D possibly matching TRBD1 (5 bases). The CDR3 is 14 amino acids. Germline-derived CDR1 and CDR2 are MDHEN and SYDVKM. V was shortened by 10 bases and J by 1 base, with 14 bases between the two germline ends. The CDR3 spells CATGGGGSGNTIYF. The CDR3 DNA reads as TGTGCCACCGGGGGTGGGGGGTCTGGAAACACCATATATTTT.

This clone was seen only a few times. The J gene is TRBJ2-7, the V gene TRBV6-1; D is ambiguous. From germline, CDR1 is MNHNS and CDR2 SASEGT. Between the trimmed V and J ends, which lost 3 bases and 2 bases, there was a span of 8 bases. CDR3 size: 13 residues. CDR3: CASSEQVTYEQYF. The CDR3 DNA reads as TGTGCCAGCAGTGAGCAGGTCACCTACGAGCAGTACTTC.